This T cell receptor (beta chain) was sequenced for a study of blood T cells in healthy people across ages. Next came a second PCR, run for about 7 to 12 cycles, which used a sample-barcoded 5' primer along with a J-beta primer mix. MiXCR, run by TCRdb on the 5' RACE reads, gives a single entry per CDR3 protein. In the table there are approximately 830,000 distinct CDR3 sequences, approximately 67% of which are singletons. Points on this clonotype: What it recognizes is unknown.

Whole-study results and caveats: Higher diversity, along with more naive CD4+ cells, distinguished long-lived donors from aged donors.

The TCR sequence derives from a man aged 25-45 years in good health. Sequenced: blood.

Here the CDR3 reads CASSFQQGYNEQFF. CDR3 in DNA: TGTGCCAGCAGCTTTCAACAGGGATACAATGAGCAGTTCTTC. This chain uses TRBV5-4 with TRBJ2-1, with D tentatively TRBD1 (6 bases). The V gene's germline CDR1 is SGHNT and CDR2 YYREEE (reference sequence). The CDR3 extends over 14 amino acids. The germline V and J ends were trimmed by 2 bases and 4 bases, with 10 bases remaining between them.